This T cell receptor beta chain was sequenced in a study of T cell responses to AZD1222 COVID-19 vaccine (TCRdb year 2021). For the wider study: A total of 233 trial participants underwent TCR sequencing, of whom about 200 received two doses of AZD1222 and 26 received two doses of the MenACWY control vaccine. Trial participants were enrolled by age into 18-55, 56-69 and 70-plus year subgroups, with roughly 150, 30 and 60 TCR-sequenced participants respectively. The research as a whole found: Conclusions about previously exposed vaccinees are limited, since just five or six AZD1222 recipients were seropositive for SARS-CoV-2 at baseline. Reportedly, almost half of the unique spike-specific TCRs recognized epitopes lying outside the regions that are mutated in the B.1.351 and B.1.1.7 variants. The vaccine-associated CD4 TCRs covered the entire spike protein, and the dominant responses fell in regions 160-218 and 743-854. Participants were mostly white British, with more females than males. The authors suggested clonal diversity may have been underestimated. Because no day 14 peak-response samples were available, the repertoires could be characterized only after the peak T cell response. In the small 56-69-year group, the increase in depth fell short of significance, most likely because of low power. A significant rise in spike-specific TCR breadth and depth was observed after two AZD1222 doses relative to day 0 and relative to MenACWY recipients.

The CDR3 regions of human TCRbeta chains were analyzed by immunosequencing. On the authors' methods: TCRs in the repertoires were compared against a reference library of SARS-CoV-2-specific TCRs that had been generated with the MIRA antigen-specificity platform. Breadth meant the fraction of unique TCRs that were SARS-CoV-2-associated, whereas depth meant the fraction of total T cells that were SARS-CoV-2-associated. Using the MIRA data, every spike-specific TCR was mapped to the spike region that the TCR reacted to and assigned to either a CD4 or a CD8 class. Log10-transformed breadth and depth values were compared by one-way ANOVA with Sidak's multiple comparisons tests. The immuneACCESS repertoire file appears here via TCRdb, limited to in-frame rearrangements. These files lack a portion of the clones; in checked studies, under half of the deficit traces to unresolved V genes, and the cause of the others is not known. V and J calls plus clone size are reproduced from that table; the DNA served to infer D and trimming. This sample holds tens of thousands of clones; roughly 92% were observed only once. In total, the top ten clones hold approximately 3.1% of the sample.

Trimming at the junction amounts to 4 bases on V and 0 bases on J, and the germline ends lie 10 bases apart. Including cysteine and phenylalanine, the CDR3 has 14 amino acids. This entry keeps only the CDR3 DNA: 42 bases, framed from base 1. CDR1 and CDR2 were assigned from the germline V gene as SGHRS and YFSETQ. As concerns this clone: Its antigen is not yet known. No much larger clone is present one base from it, and per-base qualities are unavailable.

What the time point label conveys for this sample: about 28 days (+/-7) after the second vaccine dose. Because spike-specific TCR depth and breadth did not differ between the two schedules, AZD1222 recipients who got a second dose at roughly 4 weeks were pooled with those who got a second dose at roughly 12 weeks. Samples from vaccinated people were obtained from the UK trials COV001 and COV002, which included a single-blind randomized controlled phase 2/3 trial of AZD1222 (ChAdOx1 nCoV-19) in healthy adults. Trial participant PBMC samples were collected at day 0 and day 28 after the second dose for TCRbeta chain sequencing.

Sample: peripheral blood, taken 28 days after the second AZD1222 dose. This sequence originates from an adult who received the AZD1222 COVID-19 vaccine. The chain is assembled from TRBV5-1 and TRBJ2-5; TRBD2 is a weak D gene call, 5 bases matching. The CDR3 reads as follows: CASSRDGNQETQYF. Here is the DNA: TGCGCCAGCAGCAGAGACGGGAACCAAGAGACCCAGTACTTC. Beyond the CDR3, the reference TRBV5-1 and TRBJ2-5 genes provide the residues; the full variable domain reads: KAGVTQTPRYLIKTRGQQVTLSCSPISGHRSVSWYQQTPGQGLQFLFEYFSETQRNKGNFPGRFSGRQFSNSRSEMNVSTLELGDSALYLCASSRDGNQETQYFGPGTRLLVL.